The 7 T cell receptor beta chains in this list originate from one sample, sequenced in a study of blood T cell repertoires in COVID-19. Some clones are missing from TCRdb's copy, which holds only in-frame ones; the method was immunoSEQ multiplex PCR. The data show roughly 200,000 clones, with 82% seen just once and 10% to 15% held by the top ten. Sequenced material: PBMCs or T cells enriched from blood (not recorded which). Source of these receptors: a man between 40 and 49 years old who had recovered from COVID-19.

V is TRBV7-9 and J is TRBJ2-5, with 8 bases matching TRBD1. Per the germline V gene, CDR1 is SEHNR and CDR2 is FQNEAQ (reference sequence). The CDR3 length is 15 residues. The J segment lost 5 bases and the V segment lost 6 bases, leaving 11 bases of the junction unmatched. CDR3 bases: TGTGCCAGCAGTCCCAACAGGGGGGCAGGGGAGACCCAGTACTTC. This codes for CASSPNRGAGETQYF. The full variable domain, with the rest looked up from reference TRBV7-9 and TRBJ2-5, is DTGVSQNPRHKITKRGQNVTFRCDPISEHNRLYWYRQTLGQGPEFLTYFQNEAQLEKSRLLSDRFSAERPKGSFSTLEIQRTEQGDSAMYLCASSPNRGAGETQYFGPGTRLLVL.

In nucleotides, the CDR3 is TGCGCCAGCAGCCGAGTACCGGGACAGTCGATCTACGAGCAGTACTTC. This translates into CASSRVPGQSIYEQYF. The rearrangement joins TRBV4-1 to TRBJ2-7, with 7 bases fitting TRBD1. The CDR3 covers 16 residues. CDR1 is MGHRA and CDR2 is YSYEKL in the germline V gene. Trimming cost V 4 bases and J 3 bases; bases outside gene matches: 12.

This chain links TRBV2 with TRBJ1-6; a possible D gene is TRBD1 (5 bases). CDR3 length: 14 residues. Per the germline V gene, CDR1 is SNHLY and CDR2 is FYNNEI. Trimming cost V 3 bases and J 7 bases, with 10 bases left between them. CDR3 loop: CASSDSGYNSPLHF. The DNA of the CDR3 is TGTGCCAGCAGTGATTCAGGGTACAATTCACCCCTCCACTTT.

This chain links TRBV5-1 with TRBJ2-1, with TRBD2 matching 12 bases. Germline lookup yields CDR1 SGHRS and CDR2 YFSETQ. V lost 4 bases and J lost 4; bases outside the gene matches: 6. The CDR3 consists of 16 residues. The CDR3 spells CASSPRGTSGYNEQFF. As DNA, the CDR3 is TGCGCCAGCAGCCCTCGCGGGACTAGCGGGTACAATGAGCAGTTCTTC.

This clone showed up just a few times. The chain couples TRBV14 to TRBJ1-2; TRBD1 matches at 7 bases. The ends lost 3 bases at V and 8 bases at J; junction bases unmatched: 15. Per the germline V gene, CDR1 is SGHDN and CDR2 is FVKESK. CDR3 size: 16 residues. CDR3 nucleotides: TGTGCCAGCAGCCAGCGAGGACAGGCGACGTTCGGGGGCTACACCTTC. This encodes CASSQRGQATFGGYTF.

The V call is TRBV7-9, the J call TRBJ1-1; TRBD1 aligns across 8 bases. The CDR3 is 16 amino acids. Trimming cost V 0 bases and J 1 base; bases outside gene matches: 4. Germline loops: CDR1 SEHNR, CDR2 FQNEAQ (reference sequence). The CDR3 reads CASSLAGGTGNTEAFF. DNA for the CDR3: TGTGCCAGCAGCTTAGCGGGCGGGACAGGGAACACTGAAGCTTTCTTT. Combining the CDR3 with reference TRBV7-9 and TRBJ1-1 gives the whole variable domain DTGVSQNPRHKITKRGQNVTFRCDPISEHNRLYWYRQTLGQGPEFLTYFQNEAQLEKSRLLSDRFSAERPKGSFSTLEIQRTEQGDSAMYLCASSLAGGTGNTEAFFGQGTRLTVV.

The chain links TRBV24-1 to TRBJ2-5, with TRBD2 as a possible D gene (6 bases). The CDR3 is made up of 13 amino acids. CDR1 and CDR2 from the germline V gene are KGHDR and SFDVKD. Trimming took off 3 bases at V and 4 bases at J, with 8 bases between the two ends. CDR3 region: CATSDRGRETQYF. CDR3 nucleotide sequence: TGTGCCACCAGTGATCGGGGGAGAGAGACCCAGTACTTC.